In this sample, the clone carrying this T cell receptor (beta chain) turned up many times. Its target is unknown. This specimen belongs to a study of early T cells in non-severe SARS-CoV-2 infection. Study-wide results and caveats: VDJdb-based matching was biased toward anti-spike CD8 responses and missed private and CD4 specificities.

In the library, individual cDNA molecules carried attached unique molecular identifiers. TCRdb re-analysed the 5' RACE reads in MiXCR, keeping a single row per CDR3 protein. Of around 33,000 distinct CDR3 sequences in the sample, more than 5% are singletons; the top ten hold 7.6%. Sequencing was done on a sample of whole blood. The source is an adult who was a healthcare worker with PCR-confirmed SARS-CoV-2 infection or an uninfected control (not recorded which).

CDR3 coding DNA: TGTGCCAGCAGCCCCACGGGACAGGCACAGGAGCAGTACTTC. Its translation is CASSPTGQAQEQYF. The chain combines TRBV7-9 with TRBJ2-7; 8 bases are a match to TRBD1. The CDR3 runs to 14 residues. Germline trimming cut 5 bases from V and 7 bases from J; bases unmatched to any gene: 10. Germline V gene sequence: CDR1 SEHNR, CDR2 FQNEAQ (reference sequence).